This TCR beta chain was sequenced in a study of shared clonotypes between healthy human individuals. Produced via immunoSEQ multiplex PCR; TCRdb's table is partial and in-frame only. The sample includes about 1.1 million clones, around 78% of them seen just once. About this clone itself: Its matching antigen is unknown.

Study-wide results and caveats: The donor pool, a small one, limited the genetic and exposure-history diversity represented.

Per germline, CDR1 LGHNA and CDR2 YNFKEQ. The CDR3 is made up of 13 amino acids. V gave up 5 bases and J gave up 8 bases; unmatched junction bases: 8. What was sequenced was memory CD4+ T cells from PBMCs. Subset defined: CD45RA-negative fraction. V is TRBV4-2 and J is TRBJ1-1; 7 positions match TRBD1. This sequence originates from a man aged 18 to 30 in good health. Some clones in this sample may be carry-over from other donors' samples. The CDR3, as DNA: TGTGCCAGCAGCAACGAACAGGGGCCCGAAGCTTTCTTT. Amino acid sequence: CASSNEQGPEAFF.